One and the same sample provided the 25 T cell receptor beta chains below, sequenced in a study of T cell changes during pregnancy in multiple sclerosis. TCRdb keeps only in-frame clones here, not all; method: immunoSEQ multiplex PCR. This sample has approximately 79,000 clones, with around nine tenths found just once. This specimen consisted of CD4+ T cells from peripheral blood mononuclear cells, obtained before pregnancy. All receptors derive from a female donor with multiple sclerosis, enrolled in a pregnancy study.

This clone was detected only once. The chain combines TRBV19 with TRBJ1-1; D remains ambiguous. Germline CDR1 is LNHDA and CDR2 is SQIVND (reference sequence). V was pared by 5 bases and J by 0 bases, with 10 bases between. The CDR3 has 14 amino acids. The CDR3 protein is CASSSRIMNTEAFF. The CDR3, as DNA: TGTGCCAGTAGTTCGCGGATCATGAACACTGAAGCTTTCTTT.

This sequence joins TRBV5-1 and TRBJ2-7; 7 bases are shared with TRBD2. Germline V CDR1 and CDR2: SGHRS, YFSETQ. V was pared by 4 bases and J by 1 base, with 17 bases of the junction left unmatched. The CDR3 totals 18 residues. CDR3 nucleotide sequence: TGCGCCAGCAGCCTTGGATTAGGGGAGGGCCCTAGGTCCTACGAGCAGTACTTC. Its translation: CASSLGLGEGPRSYEQYF. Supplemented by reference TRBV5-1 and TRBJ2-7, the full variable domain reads KAGVTQTPRYLIKTRGQQVTLSCSPISGHRSVSWYQQTPGQGLQFLFEYFSETQRNKGNFPGRFSGRQFSNSRSEMNVSTLELGDSALYLCASSLGLGEGPRSYEQYFGPGTRLTVT.

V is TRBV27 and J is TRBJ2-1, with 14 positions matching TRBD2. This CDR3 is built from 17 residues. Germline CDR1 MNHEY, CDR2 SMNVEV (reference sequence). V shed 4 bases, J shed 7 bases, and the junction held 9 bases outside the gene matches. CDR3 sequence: CASSSGKGLAGVNEQFF. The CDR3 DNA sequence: TGTGCCAGCAGTTCAGGAAAGGGACTAGCGGGGGTTAATGAGCAGTTCTTC.

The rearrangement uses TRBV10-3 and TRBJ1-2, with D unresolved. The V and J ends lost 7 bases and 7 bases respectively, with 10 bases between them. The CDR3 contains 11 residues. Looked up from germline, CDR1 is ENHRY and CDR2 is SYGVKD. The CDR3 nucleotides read TGTGCCATCACTGGAGGGAGTGGCTACACCTTC. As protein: CAITGGSGYTF.

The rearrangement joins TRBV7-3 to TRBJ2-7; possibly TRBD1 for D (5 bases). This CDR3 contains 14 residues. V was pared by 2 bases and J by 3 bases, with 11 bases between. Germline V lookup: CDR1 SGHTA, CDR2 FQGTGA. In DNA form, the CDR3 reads TGTGCCAGCAGCTTAGGGGCGGAACACTACGAGCAGTACTTC. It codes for CASSLGAEHYEQYF.

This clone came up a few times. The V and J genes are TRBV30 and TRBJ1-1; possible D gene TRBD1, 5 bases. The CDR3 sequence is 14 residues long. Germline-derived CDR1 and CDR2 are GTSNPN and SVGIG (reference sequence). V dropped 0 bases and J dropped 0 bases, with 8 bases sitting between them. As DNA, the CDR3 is TGTGCCTGGAGTGTAGTAGGGGTGAACACTGAAGCTTTCTTT. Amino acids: CAWSVVGVNTEAFF.

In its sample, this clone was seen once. The chain's CDR3 is CASSSLGLAGAHTDTQYF. DNA of the CDR3: TGTGCCAGCAGTTCCTTAGGACTAGCGGGAGCCCACACAGATACGCAGTATTTT. This chain joins TRBV28 and TRBJ2-3, with TRBD2 identical over 13 bases. The ends lost 4 bases at V and 2 bases at J; junction bases unmatched: 9. CDR3 size: 18 residues. The V gene's germline CDR1 is MDHEN and CDR2 SYDVKM. Variable domain in full (rest from reference TRBV28 and TRBJ2-3): DVKVTQSSRYLVKRTGEKVFLECVQDMDHENMFWYRQDPGLGLRLIYFSYDVKMKEKGDIPEGYSVSREKKERFSLILESASTNQTSMYLCASSSLGLAGAHTDTQYFGPGTRLTVL.

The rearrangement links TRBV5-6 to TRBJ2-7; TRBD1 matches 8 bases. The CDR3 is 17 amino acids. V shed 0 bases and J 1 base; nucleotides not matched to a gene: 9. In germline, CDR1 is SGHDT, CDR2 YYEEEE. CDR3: CASSLERTGRRSYEQYF. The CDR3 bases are TGTGCCAGCAGCTTGGAGAGGACAGGGAGGAGGTCCTACGAGCAGTACTTC.

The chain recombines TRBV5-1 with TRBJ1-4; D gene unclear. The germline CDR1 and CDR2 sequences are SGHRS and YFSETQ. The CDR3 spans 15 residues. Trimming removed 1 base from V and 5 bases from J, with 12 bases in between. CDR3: CASSLMNDENEKLFF. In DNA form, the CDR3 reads TGCGCCAGCAGCTTGATGAACGATGAGAATGAAAAACTGTTTTTT.

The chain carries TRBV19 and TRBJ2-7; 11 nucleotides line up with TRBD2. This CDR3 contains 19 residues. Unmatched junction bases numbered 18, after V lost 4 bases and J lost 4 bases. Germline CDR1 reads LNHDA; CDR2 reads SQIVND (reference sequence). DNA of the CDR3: TGTGCCAGTAGTAGAGTCATTAGCGGGAGGGCCGGGAATGCATACGAGCAGTACTTC. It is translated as CASSRVISGRAGNAYEQYF.

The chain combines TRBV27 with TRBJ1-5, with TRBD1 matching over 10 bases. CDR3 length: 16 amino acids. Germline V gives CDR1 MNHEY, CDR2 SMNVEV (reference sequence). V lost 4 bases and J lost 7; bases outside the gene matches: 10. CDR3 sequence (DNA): TGTGCCAGCAGTTCCCTGACAGGGGGCGATGGACAGCCCCAGCATTTT. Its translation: CASSSLTGGDGQPQHF.

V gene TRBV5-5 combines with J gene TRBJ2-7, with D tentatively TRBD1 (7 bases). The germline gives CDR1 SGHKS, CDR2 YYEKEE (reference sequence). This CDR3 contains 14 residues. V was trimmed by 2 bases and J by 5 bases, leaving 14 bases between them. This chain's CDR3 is CASSFRGEVHEQYF. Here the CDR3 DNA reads TGTGCCAGCAGCTTCAGGGGGGAGGTCCACGAGCAGTACTTC.

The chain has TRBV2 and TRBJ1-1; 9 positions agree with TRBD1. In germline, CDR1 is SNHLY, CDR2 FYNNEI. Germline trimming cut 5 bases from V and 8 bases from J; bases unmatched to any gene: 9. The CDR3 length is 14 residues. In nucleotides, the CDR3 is TGTGCCAGCAGTCTAGTCCGACAGGGGGTGGAAGCTTTCTTT. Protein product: CASSLVRQGVEAFF.

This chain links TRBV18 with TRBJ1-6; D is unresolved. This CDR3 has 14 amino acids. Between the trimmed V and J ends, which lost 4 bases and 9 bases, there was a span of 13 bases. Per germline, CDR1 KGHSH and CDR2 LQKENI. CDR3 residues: CASSRREEGSPLHF. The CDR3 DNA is TGTGCCAGCTCACGCAGAGAGGAGGGTTCACCCCTCCACTTT.

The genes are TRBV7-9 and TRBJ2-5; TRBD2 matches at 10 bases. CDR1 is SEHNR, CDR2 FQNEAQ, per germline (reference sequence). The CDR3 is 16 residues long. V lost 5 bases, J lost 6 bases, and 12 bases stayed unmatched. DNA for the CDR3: TGTGCCAGCAGCCCATTAAACCTAGCGGGAGTGAAGACCCAGTACTTC. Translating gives CASSPLNLAGVKTQYF. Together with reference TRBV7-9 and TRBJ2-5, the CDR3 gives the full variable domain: DTGVSQNPRHKITKRGQNVTFRCDPISEHNRLYWYRQTLGQGPEFLTYFQNEAQLEKSRLLSDRFSAERPKGSFSTLEIQRTEQGDSAMYLCASSPLNLAGVKTQYFGPGTRLLVL.

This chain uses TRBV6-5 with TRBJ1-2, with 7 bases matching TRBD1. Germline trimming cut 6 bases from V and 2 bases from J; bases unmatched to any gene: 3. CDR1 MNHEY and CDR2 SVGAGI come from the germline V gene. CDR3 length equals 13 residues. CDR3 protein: CASSQTGNYGYTF. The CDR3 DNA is TGTGCCAGCAGCCAGACAGGGAACTATGGCTACACCTTC.

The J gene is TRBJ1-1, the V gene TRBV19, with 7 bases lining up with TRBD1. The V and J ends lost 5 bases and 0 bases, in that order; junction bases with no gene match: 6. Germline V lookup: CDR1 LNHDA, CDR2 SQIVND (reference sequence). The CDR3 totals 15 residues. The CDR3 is CASSPRTGLNTEAFF. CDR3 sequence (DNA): TGTGCCAGTAGTCCTAGGACAGGATTGAACACTGAAGCTTTCTTT.

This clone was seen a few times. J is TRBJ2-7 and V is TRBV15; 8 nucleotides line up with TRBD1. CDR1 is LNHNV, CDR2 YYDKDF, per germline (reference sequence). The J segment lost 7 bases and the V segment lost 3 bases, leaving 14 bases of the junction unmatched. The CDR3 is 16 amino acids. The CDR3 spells CATSRGAGQGGWEQYF. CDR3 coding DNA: TGTGCCACCAGCAGGGGGGCAGGACAGGGAGGATGGGAGCAGTACTTC.

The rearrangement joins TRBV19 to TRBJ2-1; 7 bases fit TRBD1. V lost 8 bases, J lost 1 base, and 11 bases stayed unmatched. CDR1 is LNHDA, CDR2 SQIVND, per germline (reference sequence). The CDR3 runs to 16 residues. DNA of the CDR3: TGTGCCAGTGCTCACCTACAGGGGATATCCTACAATGAGCAGTTCTTC. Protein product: CASAHLQGISYNEQFF.

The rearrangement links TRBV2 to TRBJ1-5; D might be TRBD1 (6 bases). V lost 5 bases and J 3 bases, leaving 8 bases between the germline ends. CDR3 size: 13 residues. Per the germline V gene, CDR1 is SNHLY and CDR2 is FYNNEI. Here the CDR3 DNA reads TGTGCCAGCAGTACAGGGTACAATCAGCCCCAGCATTTT. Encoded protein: CASSTGYNQPQHF.

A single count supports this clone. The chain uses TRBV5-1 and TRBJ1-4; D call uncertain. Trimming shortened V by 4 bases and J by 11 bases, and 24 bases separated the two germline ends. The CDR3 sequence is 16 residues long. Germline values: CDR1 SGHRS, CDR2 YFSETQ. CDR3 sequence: CASSPGGPGIMEKLFF. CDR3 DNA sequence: TGCGCCAGCAGCCCGGGTGGTCCGGGGATTATGGAGAAACTGTTTTTT.

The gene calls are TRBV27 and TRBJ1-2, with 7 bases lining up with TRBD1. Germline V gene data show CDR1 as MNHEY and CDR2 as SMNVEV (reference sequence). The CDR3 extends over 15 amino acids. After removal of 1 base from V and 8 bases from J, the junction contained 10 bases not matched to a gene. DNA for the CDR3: TGTGCCAGCAGTTTATGGGCTGGTCAGGGGGGAGGCTACACCTTC. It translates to CASSLWAGQGGGYTF.

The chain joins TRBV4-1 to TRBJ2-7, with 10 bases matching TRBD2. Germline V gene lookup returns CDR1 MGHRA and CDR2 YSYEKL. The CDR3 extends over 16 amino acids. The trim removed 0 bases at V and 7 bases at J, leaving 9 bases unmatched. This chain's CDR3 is CASSQEQLAGVREQYF. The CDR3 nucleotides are TGCGCCAGCAGCCAAGAGCAGCTAGCGGGAGTGAGAGAGCAGTACTTC.

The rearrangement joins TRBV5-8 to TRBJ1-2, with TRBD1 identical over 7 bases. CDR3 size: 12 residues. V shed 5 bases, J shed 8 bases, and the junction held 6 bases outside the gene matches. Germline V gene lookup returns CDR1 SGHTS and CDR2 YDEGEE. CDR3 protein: CASSETGRGYTF. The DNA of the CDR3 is TGTGCCAGCAGTGAGACAGGGCGGGGCTACACCTTC.

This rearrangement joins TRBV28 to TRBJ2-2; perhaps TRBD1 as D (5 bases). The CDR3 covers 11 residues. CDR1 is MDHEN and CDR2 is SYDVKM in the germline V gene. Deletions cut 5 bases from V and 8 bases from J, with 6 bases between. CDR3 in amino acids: CASSRQGELFF. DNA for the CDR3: TGTGCCAGCAGTCGACAGGGGGAGCTGTTTTTT.